A single sample is the source of the 19 T cell receptor beta chains below, sequenced in a study of CD4 T cells in relation to SARS-CoV-2 and coronaviruses. Data came from immunoSEQ multiplex PCR; TCRdb stores just in-frame clones and leaves some out. Of about 59,000 clones detected, just over 85% appear once; the ten largest clones hold about 1.3%. Before the COVID-19 pandemic, during about 2011-2019, CD4+ T cells were taken from unexposed donors. The specimen sequenced was memory CD4+ T cells from PBMCs. All receptors derive from a human donor in good health.

This chain links TRBV3-1 (or the pseudogene TRBV3-2) with TRBJ1-1; TRBD1 matches 7 bases. The V gene's germline CDR1 is LGHDT and CDR2 YNNKEL (reference sequence). Trimming cost V 3 bases and J 0 bases; bases outside gene matches: 4. The CDR3 runs 15 residues. The CDR3 sequence: CASSQAGQLNTEAFF. The CDR3 DNA sequence: TGTGCCAGCAGCCAGGCGGGACAGCTGAACACTGAAGCTTTCTTT.

This clone was seen only once. The chain combines TRBV20-1 with TRBJ2-1; no firm D call. CDR1 and CDR2 from the germline V gene are DFQATT and SNEGSKA (reference sequence). This CDR3 is 11 amino acids long. Trimming shortened V by 5 bases and J by 3 bases, and 5 bases separated the two germline ends. The chain's CDR3 is CSADDYNEQFF. The CDR3, as DNA: TGCAGTGCTGATGACTACAATGAGCAGTTCTTC.

This clone has only a few counts. J is TRBJ2-1 and V is TRBV6-4, with D perhaps assigned TRBD1 or TRBD2 (5 bases each). Deletions cut 6 bases from V and 5 bases from J, with 17 bases between. The CDR3 covers 15 residues. Per the germline V gene, CDR1 is MRHNA and CDR2 is SNTAGT. The CDR3 loop is CASRYPPGAHNEQFF. Written as DNA, the CDR3 is TGTGCCAGCAGGTACCCCCCCGGGGCCCACAATGAGCAGTTCTTC.

This rearrangement joins TRBV10-1 to TRBJ1-2; 7 bases are a match to TRBD1. Germline values: CDR1 WNHNN, CDR2 SYGVQD (reference sequence). The V and J ends lost 10 bases and 4 bases, in that order; junction bases with no gene match: 9. The CDR3 is made up of 13 amino acids. This CDR3 is CATRTGTAYGYTF. The CDR3 DNA is TGCGCCACCCGAACAGGGACAGCCTATGGCTACACCTTC.

The V call is TRBV7-3, the J call TRBJ2-3; D is undetermined. The CDR3 is made up of 14 amino acids. CDR1 SGHTA and CDR2 FQGTGA come from the germline V gene. Trimming took off 3 bases at V and 1 base at J, with 8 bases between the two ends. As DNA, the CDR3 is TGTGCCAGCAGCTTCGAAGCTGGCACAGATACGCAGTATTTT. Its protein product is CASSFEAGTDTQYF. Supplemented by reference TRBV7-3 and TRBJ2-3, the full variable domain reads GAGVSQTPSNKVTEKGKYVELRCDPISGHTALYWYRQSLGQGPEFLIYFQGTGAADDSGLPNDRFFAVRPEGSVSTLKIQRTERGDSAVYLCASSFEAGTDTQYFGPGTRLTVL.

The rearrangement uses TRBV7-6 and TRBJ2-6; D possibly corresponds to TRBD1 (5 bases). Germline CDR1 is SGHVS and CDR2 is FNYEAQ. The CDR3 covers 15 residues. Trimming cost V 5 bases and J 0 bases, with 8 bases left between them. The CDR3 loop reads CASSTGYSGANVLTF. The CDR3 DNA reads as TGTGCCAGCAGCACAGGATACTCTGGGGCCAACGTCCTGACTTTC. The complete variable domain, with remaining parts taken from reference TRBV7-6 and TRBJ2-6, reads GAGVSQSPRYKVTKRGQDVALRCDPISGHVSLYWYRQALGQGPEFLTYFNYEAQQDKSGLPNDRFSAERPEGSISTLTIQRTEQRDSAMYRCASSTGYSGANVLTFGAGSRLTVL.

The V gene is TRBV28, the J gene TRBJ1-6; 7 positions match TRBD1. V shed 4 bases and J 4 bases; nucleotides not matched to a gene: 10. CDR1 and CDR2 from the germline V gene are MDHEN and SYDVKM. This CDR3 has 17 amino acids. CDR3 region: CASSSLQGRGYNSPLHF. In nucleotides, the CDR3 is TGTGCCAGCAGTTCCCTACAGGGGAGGGGGTATAATTCACCCCTCCACTTT.

V is TRBV29-1 and J is TRBJ2-2; unclear D gene. The CDR3 has 14 amino acids. Germline loops: CDR1 SQVTM, CDR2 ANQGSEA. V dropped 3 bases and J dropped 1 base, with 9 bases sitting between them. CDR3 in amino acids: CSVEVGRNTGELFF. CDR3 in DNA: TGCAGCGTTGAGGTAGGGCGGAACACCGGGGAGCTGTTTTTT.

The chain recombines TRBV18 with TRBJ2-1, with 8 bases aligning to TRBD1. This CDR3 has 15 amino acids. Germline CDR1 is KGHSH and CDR2 is LQKENI. With 5 bases clipped from V and 7 bases from J, the junction kept 10 bases outside the gene matches. CDR3 coding DNA: TGTGCCAGCTCAACTAGGACAGGGATAGAGAATGAGCAGTTCTTC. Encoded protein: CASSTRTGIENEQFF.

DNA of the CDR3: TGTGCCAGCAGCGGACACCGGGACAGGGCTACTGAAGCTTTCTTT. Translated, it gives CASSGHRDRATEAFF. The chain joins TRBV5-4 to TRBJ1-1; 9 bases align to TRBD1. Per the germline V gene, CDR1 is SGHNT and CDR2 is YYREEE (reference sequence). The CDR3 sequence is 15 residues long. The V gene end was trimmed by 4 bases and the J gene end by 5 bases; junction bases not matched to a gene: 9.

The chain is built from TRBV18 and TRBJ2-7; D gene uncertain. V was cut by 6 bases and J by 3 bases, with 6 bases left in between. Germline CDR1 reads KGHSH; CDR2 reads LQKENI. The CDR3 extends over 11 amino acids. CDR3 in DNA: TGTGCCAGCTCGCCTGACTACGAGCAGTACTTC. Protein sequence: CASSPDYEQYF.

The V gene is TRBV9, the J gene TRBJ2-6; 7 nucleotides agree with TRBD1. V dropped 3 bases and J dropped 2; count of bases not matched to a gene: 2. Germline CDR1 SGDLS, CDR2 YYNGEE. CDR3 length: 15 residues. The DNA of the CDR3 is TGTGCCAGCAGCGCTACAGGGGCTGGGGCCAACGTCCTGACTTTC. It yields the protein CASSATGAGANVLTF.

CDR3 sequence reads: CASSARQGVFQPQHF. The CDR3 nucleotides read TGTGCCAGCAGTGCAAGACAGGGGGTGTTTCAGCCCCAGCATTTT. The chain joins TRBV2 to TRBJ1-5; the match to TRBD1 covers 9 bases. This CDR3 spans 15 amino acids. After removal of 4 bases from V and 6 bases from J, the junction contained 7 bases not matched to a gene. Germline V lookup: CDR1 SNHLY, CDR2 FYNNEI.

The rearrangement joins TRBV9 to TRBJ2-1; TRBD1 might be the D (6 bases). The germline CDR1 and CDR2 sequences are SGDLS and YYNGEE. Deletions cut 0 bases from V and 10 bases from J, with 20 bases between. CDR3 size: 16 residues. CDR3 DNA: TGTGCCAGCAGCGTAGCTGGGTCTAGCTGGGGGCAGGAGCAGTTCTTC. Encoded protein: CASSVAGSSWGQEQFF.

V usage is TRBV5-1 and J usage is TRBJ1-5; TRBD1 matches 8 bases. The CDR3 is made up of 14 amino acids. Per the germline V gene, CDR1 is SGHRS and CDR2 is YFSETQ. The trim removed 1 base at V and 6 bases at J, leaving 3 bases unmatched. CDR3 loop: CASSLTGGIQPQHF. The CDR3 DNA is TGCGCCAGCAGCTTGACAGGGGGTATTCAGCCCCAGCATTTT.

The CDR3 loop reads CASSRTGFDQPQHF. The DNA for the CDR3 is TGTGCCAGCAGCCGGACAGGGTTTGATCAGCCCCAGCATTTT. The chain has TRBV6-5 and TRBJ1-5; 8 bases are a match to TRBD1. CDR3 length equals 14 residues. J lost 5 bases, V lost 6 bases, and 6 bases had no gene match. Germline CDR1 reads MNHEY; CDR2 reads SVGAGI.

The chain couples TRBV29-1 to TRBJ1-2; 9 nucleotides align to TRBD1. Germline V gene sequence: CDR1 SQVTM, CDR2 ANQGSEA. J lost 1 base, V lost 5 bases, and 2 bases had no gene match. The CDR3 is 13 amino acids. For the CDR3, the DNA is TGCAGCGTTAGGACAGGGGATAACTATGGCTACACCTTC. Translated: CSVRTGDNYGYTF.

This chain links TRBV4-1 with TRBJ2-1; maybe TRBD2 (6 bases). Trimming stripped 2 bases from V and 9 bases from J, with 14 bases between. Germline CDR1 MGHRA, CDR2 YSYEKL. This CDR3 has 14 amino acids. The DNA of the CDR3 is TGCGCCAGCAGCCAATACGCGGGAATCGGTGAGCAGTTCTTC. Residues: CASSQYAGIGEQFF.

The chain combines TRBV9 with TRBJ1-1; D possibly corresponds to TRBD1 (6 bases). CDR1 is SGDLS and CDR2 is YYNGEE in the germline V gene. V was trimmed by 3 bases and J by 0 bases, leaving 12 bases between them. The CDR3 has 15 amino acids. In DNA, the CDR3 is TGTGCCAGCAGCGCTGGGACACAAATGAACACTGAAGCTTTCTTT. Protein: CASSAGTQMNTEAFF.